This TCR beta chain was sequenced for a study of blood T cells in healthy people across ages. Study observations and caveats: Roughly linear declines in TCR beta diversity per million T cells occurred with age.

A second PCR, run for roughly 7 to 12 cycles, used a sample-barcoded 5' primer plus a J-beta primer mix. TCRdb passed the 5' RACE reads through MiXCR, listing each CDR3 protein once. Among more than 1,400,000 distinct CDR3 sequences listed, 42% were seen once. As concerns this clonotype: Its cognate antigen is unknown.

V lost 7 bases and J 6 bases, leaving 33 bases between the germline ends. The CDR3 spans 19 residues. In germline, CDR1 is MNHEY, CDR2 SMNVEV (reference sequence). The rearrangement uses TRBV27 and TRBJ1-2, with D perhaps TRBD1 (6 bases). Sequenced sample: blood. This receptor was taken from a woman aged 18 to 35 in good health. The CDR3 loop is CASNKNGGGRGNLSDGYTF. DNA for the CDR3: TGTGCCAGCAACAAAAATGGGGGGGGCAGGGGAAATCTTAGCGATGGCTACACCTTC.